These T cell receptor beta chains were read from a single sample in a study of cytomegalovirus exposure and HLA in healthy donors. Profiled with immunoSEQ multiplex PCR; TCRdb holds only in-frame clones, not every one. There are about 85,000 clones in the sample; 75% to 90% occur only once, and 32% lies in the top ten. Sequencing used PBMCs. All receptors derive from a middle-aged man in good health and CMV-seropositive. Each CDR3 is given with its conserved first and last residue.

V gene	CDR3 protein
TRBV14	CASSLAGGPRRYEQYF
TRBV27	CASIRHREAFF
TRBV6-1	CASSNGVLVYF
TRBV28	CASSAGQGAHEQYF
TRBV28	CASSLSPVGNTEAFF
TRBV7-9	CASTPSGQMYF
TRBV14	CASSQAGSAEAFF
TRBV5-1	CASSYTGVRNGYTF
TRBV4-3	CASSRMTDNTDTQYF
TRBV6-1	CASSPQGRGPDEQYF
TRBV6-1	CASSEFRGANEKLFF
TRBV27	CASRLLWGQGDGQPQHF
TRBV11-1	CASSRGADLIYNEQFF
TRBV19	CASSVSGGSYEQYF
TRBV30	CAWSPGTYNEQFF
TRBV10-1	CASSEAGGDRGFGEQFF
TRBV14	CASSPRLAGVYLGANGLTF
TRBV5-6	CASTLTGNTEAFF
TRBV30	CAWSLGQGNQPQHF
TRBV2	CASGRLAGSNEQLF
TRBV5-4	CASSIGTSSNNEQFF
TRBV5-1	CASSSMNTEAFF
TRBV7-2	CASSLDRGPSYEQYF
TRBV27	CASSFGGYSYEQYF
TRBV19	CASSIELAGLYEQFF
TRBV7-9	CASSFGQTGPNTEAFF
TRBV5-6	CASSLERGPKEYF
TRBV7-2	CASSPPDRVFPYEQYF
TRBV4-2	CASSQAGREVEETQYF
TRBV4-3	CASSQDAGGPGGEQFF
TRBV5-4	CASSSGTIQNEQYF
TRBV9	CASSVGSQGTSNSPLHF
TRBV20-1	CSARVIDTQYF
TRBV15	CATSTSGTGVSGYTF
TRBV29-1	CSVALSSYEQYF
TRBV18	CASSPAGAAGNTIYF
TRBV5-4	CASSLLSTGELFF
TRBV18	CASSPSGGLYAFF
TRBV30	CAWNEGRGGYTF
TRBV7-2	CASSYAYEQYF
TRBV7-2	CASSLALEVGEQFF